This T cell receptor (beta chain) stems from a study of blood T cell repertoires in COVID-19. Overall study: Researchers got acute and convalescent COVID-19 samples from the United States, Italy and Spain. Nucleic acid was either cDNA or gDNA, and it came from T cells, B-cell-depleted T cells, or PBMCs.

This CDR3 region has 14 residues. Trimming stripped 4 bases from V and 2 bases from J, with 12 bases between. Germline lookup yields CDR1 MNHEY and CDR2 SVGEGT. Methods used by the authors: Estimation of nucleated cell counts relied on the amplification of reference gene primers. Generated by immunoSEQ multiplex PCR, the TCRdb table keeps only in-frame clones and is missing some. That table gives V, J and clone size, and the DNA gave D and trimming. The sample carries about 76,000 clones, around 88% recorded once. The receptor was derived from a man under 40 with acute or convalescent COVID-19. J is TRBJ2-7 and V is TRBV6-2 or TRBV6-3; D not resolved. Material: peripheral blood. The chain's CDR3 is CASSSRQKTYEQYF. The CDR3 coding sequence is TGTGCCAGCAGTTCCCGACAAAAAACCTACGAGCAGTACTTC.